This T cell receptor beta chain came from a study of regulatory T cells in long-lasting Graves disease. Turning to the study itself: Persistent Graves' disease required over 5 years of antithyroid drugs and positive TSH receptor antibodies.

Through Arm-PCR of CDR3 regions and iRepertoire HTBI primers, TCR beta libraries were built. TCRdb re-called the multiplex PCR reads through MiXCR, storing one row per CDR3 protein. The table shows more than 300,000 distinct CDR3 sequences, with less than 30% occurring only once. The study's findings and limits: A greater number of public clonotypes (around 2,700) was shared by persistent patients than by new patients (about 890). Repertoires from persistent disease leaned toward TRBV28, TRBJ1-2 and TRBJ2-5.

The CDR3 totals 15 residues. Germline V gene lookup returns CDR1 SGHKS and CDR2 YYEKEE (reference sequence). On this clonotype itself: What it binds is not known. Germline and junction disagree at one end, which may indicate a read error.

Time point described: persistent/refractory GD, antithyroid drugs over 5 years with positive TRAb. Following extraction of RNA from PBMCs, that RNA was used to make the TCR library. This sample comprised peripheral blood mononuclear cells (PBMCs), obtained when the disease was refractory, from a patient treated with antithyroid drugs. This clonotype originated in a woman between 40 and 55 years old with Graves disease. The V gene is TRBV5-5, the J gene TRBJ1-1; D is uncertain. The CDR3 reads CVSSFLEGRNTEAFF. The CDR3 DNA sequence: TGTGTCAGCAGCTTTTTAGAAGGTAGGAACACTGAAGCTTTCTTT. Drawing the rest from reference TRBV5-5 and TRBJ1-1, the complete variable domain is DAGVTQSPTHLIKTRGQQVTLRCSPISGHKSVSWYQQVLGQGPQFIFQYYEKEERGRGNFPDRFSARQFPNYSSELNVNALLLGDSALYLCVSSFLEGRNTEAFFGQGTRLTVV.